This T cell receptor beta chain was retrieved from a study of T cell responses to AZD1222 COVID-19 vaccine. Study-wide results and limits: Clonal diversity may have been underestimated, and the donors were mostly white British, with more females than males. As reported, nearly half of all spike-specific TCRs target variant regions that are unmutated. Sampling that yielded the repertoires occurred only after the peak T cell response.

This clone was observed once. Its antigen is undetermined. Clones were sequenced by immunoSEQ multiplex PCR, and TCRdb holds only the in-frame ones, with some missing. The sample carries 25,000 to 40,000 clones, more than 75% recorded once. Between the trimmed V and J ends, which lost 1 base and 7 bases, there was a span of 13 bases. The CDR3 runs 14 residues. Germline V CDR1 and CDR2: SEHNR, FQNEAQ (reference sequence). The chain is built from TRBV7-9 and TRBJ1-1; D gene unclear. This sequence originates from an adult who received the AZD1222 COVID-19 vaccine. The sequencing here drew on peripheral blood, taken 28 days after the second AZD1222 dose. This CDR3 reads CASSLVGVTVEAFF. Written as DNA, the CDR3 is TGTGCCAGCAGCTTAGTCGGGGTAACGGTTGAAGCTTTCTTT. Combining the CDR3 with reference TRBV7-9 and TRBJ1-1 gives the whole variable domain DTGVSQNPRHKITKRGQNVTFRCDPISEHNRLYWYRQTLGQGPEFLTYFQNEAQLEKSRLLSDRFSAERPKGSFSTLEIQRTEQGDSAMYLCASSLVGVTVEAFFGQGTRLTVV.